This is a list of T cell receptor beta chains from one sample in a study of T cell repertoires in ileal Crohn's disease. Method: immunoSEQ multiplex PCR; TCRdb's copy keeps in-frame clones and lacks some. The sample has 6,500 to 10,000 clones; roughly four fifths are singletons. The sample taken for sequencing was ileal tissue. These receptors came from an adult with Crohn's disease. Both conserved end residues are trimmed from each CDR3. The order of the fields is J gene, V gene, CDR3 protein.

TRBJ1-2,TRBV18,ASSLRQRINYGYT
TRBJ2-3,TRBV6-4,ASSAGQGWLTDTQY
TRBJ2-2,TRBV7-3,ASSSPPGFNTGELF
TRBJ1-2,TRBV4-1,ASSRQHTGGVYGYT
TRBJ1-4,TRBV6-5,ASSYAGRDEKLF
TRBJ2-1,TRBV18,ASSPGAGHNEQF
TRBJ2-5,TRBV7-6,ASSRGTGNTETQY
TRBJ2-4,TRBV19,ASSRTGVDIQY
TRBJ1-1,TRBV7-9,ASSQMIAEAF
TRBJ2-2,TRBV11-2,ASSSPGLATGELF
TRBJ2-5,TRBV10-3,AISRLAGEETQY
TRBJ2-2,TRBV5-4,ASSTGLAGGGAGELF
TRBJ2-3,TRBV29-1,SVVWSLDTQY
TRBJ1-1,TRBV7-9,ASSPLEGANTEAF
TRBJ1-1,TRBV7-7,ASSLGQGTEAF
TRBJ1-5,TRBV19,ASGATGVSNQPQH